This T cell receptor (beta chain) was retrieved from a study of persistence of HIV-infected CD4 T cells. General study findings and limits: Degenerate expanded CDR3beta sequences were enriched among CMV- and Gag-responding cells.

The immunoSEQ assay was version 4, run in survey mode. Using immunoSEQ multiplex PCR, the repertoire was profiled, and TCRdb retains in-frame clones only, with some absent. The top ten clones hold about a sixth of a sample with 10,000 to 15,000 clones, less than 75% of them seen once. For this clone: Antigen: not known.

From germline, CDR1 is LNHNV and CDR2 YYDKDF (reference sequence). This CDR3 has 17 residues. The J segment lost 2 bases and the V segment lost 0 bases, leaving 5 bases of the junction unmatched. The stimulus was lysate of CMV-infected fibroblasts, approximately 9.7 ug/mL. Sorting of responding CD4+ T cells relied on upregulated CD40 ligand together with CD69. The sample here was CD4+ T cells sorted from PBMCs after 18-hour stimulation, taken from a patient who received antiretroviral therapy. This chain links TRBV15 with TRBJ2-2, with 8 bases lining up with TRBD1. The TCR comes from an adult man with HIV who was CMV-seropositive. CDR3 DNA sequence: TGTGCCACCAGCAGAGATATGGGGACAGGCAACACCGGGGAGCTGTTTTTT. Its protein product is CATSRDMGTGNTGELFF.